This TCR beta chain derives from a study of vaccination effects on CD4 cells after COVID-19. With regard to this clone: What it binds is not known.

Sequencing followed a ViraFEST assay step that expanded antigen-specific CD4+ T cells with viral peptide pools. Isolating CD4+ T cells followed approximately ten days of culture. Confirmation by PCR established that the person had SARS-CoV-2 infection between March and December 2020. The method was immunoSEQ multiplex PCR; TCRdb's version includes in-frame clones alone and lacks a portion of them. The sample shows roughly 57,000 clones, 75% to 85% of them seen only once. Here the sequenced sample was CD4+ T cells from PBMCs cultured with HIV peptides, taken before COVID-19 vaccination. Subset denoted: HIV-1 Nef peptide pool negative control/reference culture. The sequence was collected from a human donor who had a prior SARS-CoV-2 infection.

The CDR3 coding sequence is TGTGCCAGCAGTGAACAGGGATTCGGCTATGAGCAGTACTTC. Translating it yields CASSEQGFGYEQYF. J is TRBJ2-7 and V is TRBV2, with D perhaps TRBD1 (5 bases). Germline V lookup: CDR1 SNHLY, CDR2 FYNNEI. V was shortened by 2 bases and J by 7 bases, with 15 bases between the two germline ends. The CDR3 runs to 14 residues. Drawing the rest from reference TRBV2 and TRBJ2-7, the complete variable domain is EPEVTQTPSHQVTQMGQEVILRCVPISNHLYFYWYRQILGQKVEFLVSFYNNEISEKSEIFDDQFSVERPDGSNFTLKIRSTKLEDSAMYFCASSEQGFGYEQYFGPGTRLTVT.